These 21 T cell receptor beta chains came from one sample sequenced in a study of T cell repertoires in cytomegalovirus infection. Each CDR3 protein gets one entry after TCRdb re-called the reads with MiXCR. The sample lists roughly 640,000 distinct CDR3 sequences; roughly 24% were seen once. The source material was CD8+ T cells from PBMCs. These receptors all stem from a human donor in good health (CMV status not recorded). Some clones in this sample may be carry-over from other donors' samples.

This clonotype was seen at least ten times. The J gene is TRBJ1-1, the V gene TRBV7-2; D is ambiguous. Germline loops: CDR1 SGHTA, CDR2 FQGNSA. The CDR3 sequence is 13 residues long. V dropped 2 bases and J dropped 5 bases, with 9 bases sitting between them. The CDR3 loop reads CASSLKGRTEAFF. The CDR3 nucleotides are TGTGCCAGCAGCTTAAAGGGTCGAACTGAAGCTTTCTTT.

The table lists this clonotype with many counts. The gene calls are TRBV6-6 and TRBJ2-1; perhaps TRBD2 as D (6 bases). CDR3 length equals 16 residues. Germline V gene lookup returns CDR1 MNHNY and CDR2 SVGAGI (reference sequence). V was cut by 7 bases and J by 3 bases, with 19 bases left in between. In DNA form, the CDR3 reads TGTGCCAGCATCTCCCCACTAGCCGGCGGCTACAATGAGCAGTTCTTC. It is translated as CASISPLAGGYNEQFF.

The V gene is TRBV27, the J gene TRBJ2-7, with 8 bases aligning to TRBD1. The CDR3 extends over 14 amino acids. The germline CDR1 and CDR2 sequences are MNHEY and SMNVEV (reference sequence). V was pared by 3 bases and J by 5 bases, with 6 bases of the junction left unmatched. The CDR3 sequence is CASSLWTGRHEQYF. CDR3 nucleotide sequence: TGTGCCAGCAGTTTGTGGACAGGGAGACACGAGCAGTACTTC.

The chain employs TRBV7-9 and TRBJ1-4; D is uncertain. Germline loops: CDR1 SEHNR, CDR2 FQNEAQ (reference sequence). The CDR3 totals 16 residues. V was shortened by 2 bases and J by 0 bases, with 10 bases between the two germline ends. CDR3 protein: CASSLSNSATNEKLFF. The DNA of the CDR3 is TGTGCCAGCAGCTTATCTAACAGTGCAACTAATGAAAAACTGTTTTTT.

This clonotype was counted a few times. The chain employs TRBV24-1 and TRBJ2-1; 11 bases agree with TRBD1. With V trimmed by 4 bases and J by 0 bases, 10 bases remained unmatched. This CDR3 is built from 19 residues. Per germline, CDR1 KGHDR and CDR2 SFDVKD. The CDR3 DNA reads TGTGCCACCAGTGACCTTAGGAGGGACAGGGGGGGCTCCTACAATGAGCAGTTCTTC. This translates into CATSDLRRDRGGSYNEQFF.

On this clonotype: A much larger clone differs from this one at a single base, so this may be a read error. J is TRBJ1-2 and V is TRBV7-9; D gene uncertain. CDR1 and CDR2 from the germline V gene are SEHNR and FQNEAQ (reference sequence). The CDR3 sequence is 11 residues long. V lost 5 bases, J lost 9 bases, and 10 bases lay in between. The CDR3 sequence is CASSPGYSYTF. CDR3 DNA: TGTGCCAGCAGCCCAGGTTATAGCTACACCTTC.

This clonotype was counted ten times or more. The chain employs TRBV7-2 and TRBJ2-7, with D tentatively TRBD2 (6 bases). Trimming removed 5 bases at V and 7 bases at J, with 18 bases between. In germline, CDR1 is SGHTA, CDR2 FQGNSA. The CDR3 runs to 14 residues. CDR3 in DNA: TGTGCCAGCAGCAGCCCCGGGGCTGGGAGGGAGCAGTACTTC. Its translation is CASSSPGAGREQYF.

This clonotype was picked up many times. This rearrangement joins TRBV5-6 to TRBJ2-3; a weak D match, TRBD1 (5 bases). Germline CDR1 reads SGHDT; CDR2 reads YYEEEE. With 2 bases removed from V and 3 bases from J, the gap between germline ends came to 7 bases. The CDR3 is 13 residues long. CDR3 sequence: CASSLTGTDTQYF. In nucleotides, the CDR3 is TGTGCCAGCAGCTTAACAGGAACAGATACGCAGTATTTT.

This clonotype was seen only a few times. This chain uses TRBV14 with TRBJ1-1, with 7 bases that match TRBD1. J lost 3 bases, V lost 3 bases, and 13 bases had no gene match. This CDR3 comprises 17 residues. From germline, CDR1 is SGHDN and CDR2 FVKESK. CDR3 residues: CASSHKQGPPRDTEAFF. CDR3 nucleotide sequence: TGTGCCAGCAGCCACAAACAGGGGCCCCCTAGGGACACTGAAGCTTTCTTT. Complete variable domain (other parts from reference TRBV14 and TRBJ1-1): EAGVTQFPSHSVIEKGQTVTLRCDPISGHDNLYWYRRVMGKEIKFLLHFVKESKQDESGMPNNRFLAERTGGTYSTLKVQPAELEDSGVYFCASSHKQGPPRDTEAFFGQGTRLTVV.

The chain is built from TRBV19 and TRBJ1-5, with 10 bases lining up with TRBD1. V lost 6 bases, J lost 7 bases, and 18 bases stayed unmatched. The germline gives CDR1 LNHDA, CDR2 SQIVND (reference sequence). The CDR3 spans 18 residues. CDR3 in amino acids: CASSPDRGGGVSWQPQHF. The CDR3 coding sequence is TGTGCCAGTAGCCCGGACAGGGGGGGGGGTGTGAGCTGGCAGCCCCAGCATTTT.

Regarding this clonotype: An end of the junction differs from the germline gene, which may be a read error. The CDR3 region is CASSLSEYEHYF. The CDR3 coding sequence is TGTGCCAGCAGCTTATCGGAGTATGAGCATTACTTC. V gene TRBV7-6 combines with J gene TRBJ2-7; D unresolved. This CDR3 is built from 12 residues. Germline V gene data show CDR1 as SGHVS and CDR2 as FNYEAQ.

This chain joins TRBV12-3 or TRBV12-4 and TRBJ2-7; D might be TRBD1 or TRBD2, each matching 5 bases. V lost 0 bases, J lost 0 bases, and 18 bases lay in between. The CDR3 is made up of 18 amino acids. The CDR3 is CASSLAFSGTTSSYEQYF. CDR3 bases: TGTGCCAGCAGTTTAGCATTTTCCGGGACCACTAGCTCCTACGAGCAGTACTTC.

The rearrangement links TRBV20-1 to TRBJ1-1; D gene ambiguous. This CDR3 comprises 16 residues. Trimming stripped 2 bases from V and 6 bases from J, with 22 bases between. Germline lookup yields CDR1 DFQATT and CDR2 SNEGSKA (reference sequence). This chain's CDR3 is CSARPSPMVEVSEAFF. The CDR3 nucleotides are TGCAGTGCTAGACCTTCGCCAATGGTAGAGGTTTCTGAAGCTTTCTTT.

The chain joins TRBV18 to TRBJ2-7, with a tentative D call TRBD1 (6 bases). Looked up from germline, CDR1 is KGHSH and CDR2 is LQKENI. CDR3 length: 16 amino acids. Trimming shortened V by 3 bases and J by 0 bases, and 15 bases separated the two germline ends. CDR3 sequence (DNA): TGTGCCAGCTCACCCGAACCCCAGGGGTCCTCCTACGAGCAGTACTTC. It yields the protein CASSPEPQGSSYEQYF. The full variable domain, with the rest looked up from reference TRBV18 and TRBJ2-7, is NAGVMQNPRHLVRRRGQEARLRCSPMKGHSHVYWYRQLPEEGLKFMVYLQKENIIDESGMPKERFSAEFPKEGPSILRIQQVVRGDSAAYFCASSPEPQGSSYEQYFGPGTRLTVT.

Details on this clonotype: This may be a read error: a much more frequent sequence differs by one nucleotide. The V call is TRBV10-3, the J call TRBJ1-1; D gene uncertain. CDR1 is ENHRY and CDR2 is SYGVKD in the germline V gene. The CDR3 consists of 11 residues. In DNA form, the CDR3 reads TGTACCATCAGTGAGTCGGGAAGGGAGTTCTTT. Residues: CTISESGREFF.

This clonotype was picked up many times. The rearrangement links TRBV7-2 to TRBJ2-2; D perhaps matches TRBD1 (7 bases). The CDR3 contains 15 residues. Germline values: CDR1 SGHTA, CDR2 FQGNSA. V was shortened by 5 bases and J by 5 bases, with 15 bases between the two germline ends. DNA of the CDR3: TGTGCCAGCAGCCCGGCACAGGGGAGGACCGGGGAGCTGTTTTTT. This encodes CASSPAQGRTGELFF.

This clonotype has just a few counts. The rearrangement uses TRBV5-5 and TRBJ2-1, with D maybe TRBD2 (5 bases). Germline lookup yields CDR1 SGHKS and CDR2 YYEKEE (reference sequence). V shed 5 bases and J shed 9 bases, with 15 bases lying between them. This CDR3 region has 13 residues. As DNA, the CDR3 is TGTGCCAGCAGATTGCCCGGAGGCGGTGAGCAGTTCTTC. Protein sequence: CASRLPGGGEQFF.

This clonotype turned up a few times. This chain connects TRBV7-6 to TRBJ1-2; D is unclear. Germline loops: CDR1 SGHVS, CDR2 FNYEAQ. V was pared by 7 bases and J by 0 bases, with 18 bases between. The CDR3 contains 16 residues. In nucleotides, the CDR3 is TGTGCCAGCATTCCCGGAACGGGTGGCACTAACTATGGCTACACCTTC. Protein: CASIPGTGGTNYGYTF.

This clonotype was counted only a few times. V is TRBV2 and J is TRBJ2-3; tentative D call: TRBD2 (5 bases). The CDR3 extends over 13 amino acids. Per germline, CDR1 SNHLY and CDR2 FYNNEI. Trimming cost V 6 bases and J 6 bases, with 13 bases left between them. The CDR3 coding sequence is TGTGCCAGCAGGGACTGGACGGGGGATACGCAGTATTTT. Translating gives CASRDWTGDTQYF.

This clonotype was counted only a few times. The chain uses TRBV28 and TRBJ1-2; possible D gene TRBD1, 5 bases. Deletions cut 5 bases from V and 4 bases from J, with 17 bases between. CDR1 is MDHEN, CDR2 SYDVKM, per germline. The CDR3 is made up of 15 amino acids. For the CDR3, the DNA is TGTGCCAGCAGTCCTACCCGGGGGGGGTTCTATGGCTACACCTTC. It encodes CASSPTRGGFYGYTF.

This clonotype was counted a few times. The gene calls are TRBV7-6 and TRBJ2-3; 9 bases align to TRBD2. This CDR3 is built from 16 residues. The ends lost 5 bases at V and 4 bases at J; junction bases unmatched: 10. CDR1 is SGHVS, CDR2 FNYEAQ, per germline. This chain's CDR3 is CASSPQARGGADTQYF. CDR3 bases: TGTGCCAGCAGCCCCCAGGCGCGGGGGGGCGCAGATACGCAGTATTTT.